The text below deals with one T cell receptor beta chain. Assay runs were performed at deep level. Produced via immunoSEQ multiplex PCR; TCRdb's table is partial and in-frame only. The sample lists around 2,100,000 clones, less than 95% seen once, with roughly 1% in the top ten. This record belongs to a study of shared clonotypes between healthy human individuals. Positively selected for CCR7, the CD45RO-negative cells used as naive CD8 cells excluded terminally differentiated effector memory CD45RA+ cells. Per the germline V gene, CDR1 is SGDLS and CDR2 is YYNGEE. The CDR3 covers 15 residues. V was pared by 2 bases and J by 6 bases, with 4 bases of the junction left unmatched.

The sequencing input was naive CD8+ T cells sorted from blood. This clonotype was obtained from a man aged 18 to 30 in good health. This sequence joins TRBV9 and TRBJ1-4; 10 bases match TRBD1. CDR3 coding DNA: TGTGCCAGCAGCGTTACCGGGACAGGGGATGAAAAACTGTTTTTT. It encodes CASSVTGTGDEKLFF.